This TCR beta chain stems from a study of blood T cells in healthy people across ages. Then a second PCR, running about 7 to 11 cycles, was carried out with a sample-barcoded 5' primer and a J-beta primer mix. TCRdb re-derived calls from the 5' RACE reads in MiXCR, one entry per CDR3 protein. Of over a million distinct CDR3 sequences in the sample, roughly 59% were seen once. Sequencing was carried out using blood. The origin of this receptor is a man aged 18-30 years in good health.

The DNA of the CDR3 is TGTGCCAGCAGTTACTCGAGCGTTTTTGCAGGGCTTTCTTACAATGAGCAGTTCTTC. Its translation is CASSYSSVFAGLSYNEQFF. The rearrangement links TRBV6-5 to TRBJ2-1; TRBD1 might be the D (5 bases). The germline V gene encodes CDR1 MNHEY and CDR2 SVGAGI. CDR3 size: 19 residues. V lost 0 bases and J lost 4, with 22 bases in between.